The next 20 T cell receptor beta chains were all read from a single sample in a study of T cells expressing NK-cell markers. TCRdb re-called the 5' RACE reads and catalogs CDR3 proteins one per entry, DNA excluded. Here the sample table reports around 380,000 distinct CDR3 sequences. The sequencing input was blood T cells: a sorted CD56 or NKG2C T cell subset, CD4+ or CD8+ T cells, or bulk PBMC T cells (not recorded which). Every receptor here comes from a woman in her forties or fifties in good health.

The V gene is TRBV5-6, the J gene TRBJ2-2; the D call of TRBD2 rests on TCRdb alone, since no DNA is present to check it. The CDR3 loop spans 12 amino acids. Per germline, CDR1 SGHDT and CDR2 YYEEEE. CDR3 protein: CASSPSGLELFF.

The genes are TRBV12-3 or TRBV12-4 and TRBJ2-1; TCRdb names TRBD2, which stays unverified in the absence of DNA. The CDR3 sequence is 19 residues long. CDR3 amino acids: CASSLTRLAGLAQSDEQFF.

This chain uses TRBV28 with TRBJ2-5; the D gene TCRdb calls, TRBD2, cannot be checked with no DNA. The CDR3 extends over 18 amino acids. Germline V CDR1 and CDR2: MDHEN, SYDVKM. CDR3 sequence: CASSLSFIRTSGKETQYF. The full variable domain, completed using reference TRBV28 and TRBJ2-5, is DVKVTQSSRYLVKRTGEKVFLECVQDMDHENMFWYRQDPGLGLRLIYFSYDVKMKEKGDIPEGYSVSREKKERFSLILESASTNQTSMYLCASSLSFIRTSGKETQYFGPGTRLLVL.

This chain links TRBV20-1 with TRBJ2-1; there is no DNA to check the TCRdb D call of TRBD2. Germline CDR1 is DFQATT and CDR2 is SNEGSKA (reference sequence). CDR3 length: 12 residues. CDR3 sequence: CSARLVGNEQFF.

The chain recombines TRBV7-9 with TRBJ1-3. This CDR3 spans 18 amino acids. CDR1 and CDR2 (germline): SEHNR, FQNEAQ (reference sequence). The CDR3 region is CASSLGELPQGSGNTIYF.

V usage is TRBV6-5 and J usage is TRBJ1-1. This CDR3 has 15 residues. In germline, CDR1 is MNHEY, CDR2 SVGAGI. The CDR3 loop is CASSYFVGKNTEAFF.

The chain combines TRBV12-3 or TRBV12-4 with TRBJ2-2; TCRdb's assignment of TRBD2 cannot be checked, as there is no DNA. CDR3 length equals 16 residues. CDR3 amino acids: CASSLASGSDTGELFF.

This chain joins TRBV20-1 and TRBJ2-4; without DNA, the TCRdb call of TRBD1 cannot be checked. CDR1 is DFQATT and CDR2 is SNEGSKA in the germline V gene (reference sequence). The CDR3 spans 13 residues. The CDR3 sequence is CSAEIREKNIQYF.

The V call is TRBV5-1, the J call TRBJ1-2; lacking DNA, the TRBD1 call made by TCRdb goes unchecked. Germline CDR1 SGHRS, CDR2 YFSETQ. This CDR3 spans 13 amino acids. The CDR3 protein is CASRDGQNYGYTF. The variable domain in full, with the rest retrieved from reference TRBV5-1 and TRBJ1-2, is KAGVTQTPRYLIKTRGQQVTLSCSPISGHRSVSWYQQTPGQGLQFLFEYFSETQRNKGNFPGRFSGRQFSNSRSEMNVSTLELGDSALYLCASRDGQNYGYTFGSGTRLTVV.

The rearrangement links TRBV12-3 or TRBV12-4 to TRBJ2-2; the D call of TRBD1 rests on TCRdb alone, since no DNA is present to check it. The CDR3 is made up of 14 amino acids. The CDR3: CAGGGSPNTGELFF.

The chain recombines TRBV7-2 with TRBJ2-3; there is no DNA to check the TCRdb D call of TRBD1. Germline CDR1 is SGHTA and CDR2 is FQGNSA. This CDR3 is built from 15 residues. This chain's CDR3 is CASSLGQTYTDTQYF.

This chain joins TRBV12-3 or TRBV12-4 and TRBJ2-2; no DNA is available, so the TRBD1 call from TCRdb remains unchecked. This CDR3 has 15 amino acids. The chain's CDR3 is CASSSPRGNTGELFF.

The chain links TRBV5-1 to TRBJ2-7; TCRdb designates TRBD2, a call that cannot be tested without DNA. CDR3 length: 14 residues. Germline V gives CDR1 SGHRS, CDR2 YFSETQ. CDR3 region: CASSSRTSSYEQYF. The entire variable domain, with the rest obtained from reference TRBV5-1 and TRBJ2-7, is as follows: KAGVTQTPRYLIKTRGQQVTLSCSPISGHRSVSWYQQTPGQGLQFLFEYFSETQRNKGNFPGRFSGRQFSNSRSEMNVSTLELGDSALYLCASSSRTSSYEQYFGPGTRLTVT.

The rearrangement links TRBV12-3 or TRBV12-4 to TRBJ2-1; as DNA is missing, the TRBD2 call by TCRdb cannot be tested. This CDR3 has 16 amino acids. The CDR3 loop is CASRPTSARSYNEQFF.

The V gene is TRBV7-2, the J gene TRBJ2-5; TCRdb designates TRBD2, a call that cannot be tested without DNA. CDR1 is SGHTA and CDR2 is FQGNSA in the germline V gene. The CDR3 runs 17 residues. The CDR3 here is CASSPWVGTSGKETQYF. Full variable domain (rest looked up from reference TRBV7-2 and TRBJ2-5): GAGVSQSPSNKVTEKGKDVELRCDPISGHTALYWYRQSLGQGLEFLIYFQGNSAPDKSGLPSDRFSAERTGGSVSTLTIQRTQQEDSAVYLCASSPWVGTSGKETQYFGPGTRLLVL.

The chain uses TRBV6-1 and TRBJ2-7; without DNA, the TCRdb call of TRBD1 cannot be checked. The CDR3 consists of 12 residues. CDR1 is MNHNS, CDR2 SASEGT, per germline. CDR3: CASSVGQSGQYF.

The rearrangement uses TRBV15 and TRBJ2-4; TCRdb lists TRBD1, though no DNA is available to test this call. Germline values: CDR1 LNHNV, CDR2 YYDKDF (reference sequence). The CDR3 spans 18 residues. The CDR3 protein is CATSRDPHTGDFVVIQYF. Full variable domain (outside the CDR3, taken from reference TRBV15 and TRBJ2-4): DAMVIQNPRYQVTQFGKPVTLSCSQTLNHNVMYWYQQKSSQAPKLLFHYYDKDFNNEADTPDNFQSRRPNTSFCFLDIRSPGLGDTAMYLCATSRDPHTGDFVVIQYFGAGTRLSVL.

This sequence joins TRBV25-1 and TRBJ2-1. The germline V gene encodes CDR1 MGHDK and CDR2 SYGVNS. CDR3 size: 11 residues. The CDR3 sequence is CASSDWPYYFF.

The V call is TRBV10-2, the J call TRBJ1-1. The CDR3 spans 14 residues. CDR1 WSHSY and CDR2 SAAADI come from the germline V gene. CDR3 amino acids: CASRDGPMNTEAFF.

The chain joins TRBV24-1 to TRBJ1-1; TCRdb's assignment of TRBD1 cannot be checked, as there is no DNA. Germline loops: CDR1 KGHDR, CDR2 SFDVKD. The CDR3 contains 14 residues. The CDR3 sequence is CATSETGSTTEAFF.